This T cell receptor (beta chain) emerged from a study of regulatory and conventional T cells in RAG deficiency. A word on this clone: Its antigen is undetermined.

Study observations and caveats: Omenn patients showed >85% Treg-Tconv overlap and shorter CDR3 lengths. Shannon entropy was markedly lower and Simpson indices higher in RAG-deficient patients than control T-cell subsets.

The method was immunoSEQ multiplex PCR; TCRdb's version includes in-frame clones alone and lacks a portion of them. The sample has under 45,000 clones; 76% are singletons. The CDR3 totals 17 residues. Germline V gene sequence: CDR1 LNHDA, CDR2 SQIVND (reference sequence). V gave up 5 bases and J gave up 7 bases; unmatched junction bases: 14. Genomic DNA came from blood conventional CD4+ T cells gated CD25-low CD127-high. Another study also made use of these data, one on regulatory T cells. That study reports: Amplification used 52 TRBV primers and 13 TRBJ primers.

The chain carries TRBV19 and TRBJ1-6; 7 nucleotides align to TRBD1. This sequence was found in a human donor in good health. Sequenced material: CD4+ effector T cells sorted from blood. The CDR3 bases are TGTGCCAGTAGTGCAAGGGGGCAAGCGAAGTCGAATTCACCCCTCCACTTT. As protein: CASSARGQAKSNSPLHF.